The 28 T cell receptor beta chains below were found in one sample sequenced in a study of T cell responses to AZD1222 COVID-19 vaccine (dated by TCRdb to about 2021). The intended sense of this specimen's time point label: about 28 days (+/-7) after the second vaccine dose. Library generation was performed with the immunoSEQ multiplex PCR assay. In TCRdb, the immuneACCESS table is reduced to in-frame sequences with V and J assigned. These tables do not hold every clone; where another copy was compared, an unresolved V gene accounts for under half, and the others remain unexplained. Within this sample are about 130,000 clones, with roughly 92% of them counted one time only. The ten largest account for 1% to 1.3% of the sample. The sequenced sample was peripheral blood, obtained 28 days after the second AZD1222 dose. These receptor sequences come from an adult who received the AZD1222 COVID-19 vaccine.

The J gene is TRBJ2-3, the V gene TRBV6-5; 9 bases align to TRBD2. The CDR3 is 15 residues long. Germline lookup yields CDR1 MNHEY and CDR2 SVGAGI. V gave up 4 bases and J gave up 6 bases; unmatched junction bases: 8. DNA of the CDR3: TGTGCCAGCAGTTCACTAGCGGGTGGGTCGGATACGCAGTATTTT. It encodes CASSSLAGGSDTQYF.

The chain has TRBV11-1 and TRBJ1-1, with 7 bases that match TRBD1. The CDR3 is 14 residues long. Germline trimming cut 5 bases from V and 0 bases from J; bases unmatched to any gene: 3. Germline V gene lookup returns CDR1 SGHAT and CDR2 FQDESV (reference sequence). The CDR3 reads CASSRDRVNTEAFF. Written as DNA, the CDR3 is TGTGCCAGCAGCCGGGACAGAGTGAACACTGAAGCTTTCTTT.

The chain links TRBV7-9 to TRBJ1-1, with D perhaps matching TRBD1 (5 bases). The CDR3 consists of 15 residues. Trimming pared 2 bases from V and 6 bases from J, leaving 16 bases between. Germline CDR1 SEHNR, CDR2 FQNEAQ (reference sequence). The CDR3 nucleotides read TGTGCCAGCAGCTTATCGGCAGGGTTAAAAGCTGAAGCTTTCTTT. Translating gives CASSLSAGLKAEAFF.

This rearrangement joins TRBV15 to TRBJ2-2; 8 nucleotides match TRBD1. V dropped 3 bases and J dropped 0; count of bases not matched to a gene: 3. The CDR3 extends over 16 amino acids. Germline V gene lookup returns CDR1 LNHNV and CDR2 YYDKDF (reference sequence). CDR3 amino acids: CATSRTGDPNTGELFF. Here the CDR3 DNA reads TGTGCCACCAGCAGGACAGGGGACCCGAACACCGGGGAGCTGTTTTTT.

V gene TRBV30 combines with J gene TRBJ1-1, with D unclear. The V end lost 2 bases, the J end lost 6 bases, and 13 bases lay between the germline ends. The CDR3 length is 13 residues. In germline, CDR1 is GTSNPN, CDR2 SVGIG (reference sequence). CDR3 sequence: CAWSPAARAEAFF. The CDR3 coding sequence is TGTGCCTGGAGTCCCGCGGCGAGAGCTGAAGCTTTCTTT. The full variable domain, with the rest looked up from reference TRBV30 and TRBJ1-1, is SQTIHQWPATLVQPVGSPLSLECTVEGTSNPNLYWYRQAAGRGLQLLFYSVGIGQISSEVPQNLSASRPQDRQFILSSKKLLLSDSGFYLCAWSPAARAEAFFGQGTRLTVV.

The rearrangement links TRBV6-5 to TRBJ2-2, with D tentatively TRBD2 (5 bases). Trimming stripped 5 bases from V and 6 bases from J, with 13 bases between. CDR3 size: 14 residues. Germline V lookup: CDR1 MNHEY, CDR2 SVGAGI. The CDR3 DNA sequence: TGTGCCAGCAGTATTGAGGGTTTGGCCGGGGAGCTGTTTTTT. Its protein product is CASSIEGLAGELFF.

In this sample, this clone turned up once. The V and J genes are TRBV30 and TRBJ1-6; D not certain. The CDR3 is made up of 13 amino acids. In germline, CDR1 is GTSNPN, CDR2 SVGIG (reference sequence). V was shortened by 5 bases and J by 4 bases, with 9 bases between the two germline ends. The CDR3 nucleotides read TGTGCCTGGGTGGAACATTATAATTCACCCCTCCACTTT. Translated: CAWVEHYNSPLHF.

The chain links TRBV7-2 to TRBJ1-2, with a tentative D call TRBD1 (6 bases). The CDR3 length is 18 residues. Per the germline V gene, CDR1 is SGHTA and CDR2 is FQGNSA. Trimming stripped 1 base from V and 7 bases from J, with 25 bases between. The CDR3 coding sequence is TGTGCCAGCAGCTTAGTGCCGGGGGGGGGCCACCTTGCAGGTGGCTACACCTTC. It yields the protein CASSLVPGGGHLAGGYTF.

The chain employs TRBV19 and TRBJ2-7; TRBD1 matches at 8 bases. Trimming removed 6 bases from V and 8 bases from J; junction bases left unmatched: 6. This CDR3 is 12 amino acids long. CDR1 is LNHDA, CDR2 SQIVND, per germline (reference sequence). The CDR3 region is CASSRTGSQQYF. CDR3 DNA sequence: TGTGCCAGTAGCAGGACAGGGTCCCAGCAGTACTTC.

CDR3 in DNA: TGTGCCAGCAGTTTTAGTCAGCCCCCCAATGAGCAGTTCTTC. Translated: CASSFSQPPNEQFF. The V call is TRBV28, the J call TRBJ2-1; D gene uncertain. Trimming shortened V by 3 bases and J by 6 bases, and 12 bases separated the two germline ends. The CDR3 is made up of 14 amino acids. Germline CDR1 reads MDHEN; CDR2 reads SYDVKM.

The chain couples TRBV24-1 to TRBJ2-1, with D possibly matching TRBD2 (6 bases). With 3 bases removed from V and 0 bases from J, the gap between germline ends came to 11 bases. Per germline, CDR1 KGHDR and CDR2 SFDVKD. The CDR3 runs 16 residues. CDR3 sequence: CATSDLGTGSYNEQFF. In nucleotides, the CDR3 is TGTGCCACCAGTGATCTCGGGACTGGCTCCTACAATGAGCAGTTCTTC.

The chain is built from TRBV6-5 and TRBJ2-7; possibly TRBD1 or TRBD2 for D (5 bases each). This CDR3 comprises 15 residues. The germline CDR1 and CDR2 sequences are MNHEY and SVGAGI. Trimming removed 7 bases from V and 5 bases from J, with 21 bases in between. CDR3 amino acids: CASNQGVLGDNEQYF. DNA of the CDR3: TGTGCCAGCAACCAGGGAGTGTTGGGTGACAACGAGCAGTACTTC.

The chain carries TRBV7-8 and TRBJ1-5, with 7 positions matching TRBD1. The CDR3 loop spans 15 amino acids. The trim removed 1 base at V and 5 bases at J, leaving 5 bases unmatched. Germline V CDR1 and CDR2: SGHVS, FQNEAQ. The CDR3 reads CASSLGRQGHQPQHF. CDR3 in DNA: TGTGCCAGCAGCTTAGGTCGACAGGGCCATCAGCCCCAGCATTTT.

About this clone itself: This same CDR3 is encoded by further DNA sequences in the sample. V is TRBV12-3 or TRBV12-4 and J is TRBJ2-1; the match to TRBD1 covers 7 bases. J lost 7 bases, V lost 6 bases, and 3 bases had no gene match. This CDR3 is built from 12 residues. CDR3 amino acids: CASSLQGNEQFF. CDR3 coding DNA: TGTGCCAGCAGCTTACAGGGGAATGAGCAGTTCTTC.

The chain carries TRBV6-2 or TRBV6-3 and TRBJ2-3, with TRBD2 as a possible D gene (6 bases). V was clipped by 7 bases and J by 4 bases, with 15 bases between them. This CDR3 contains 14 residues. In germline, CDR1 is MNHEY, CDR2 SVGEGT. As DNA, the CDR3 is TGTGCCAGCACCCCTACGAGGAGGGCAGATACGCAGTATTTT. Residues: CASTPTRRADTQYF.

The genes are TRBV7-9 and TRBJ1-5; D remains ambiguous. V shed 4 bases and J shed 0 bases, with 7 bases lying between them. The CDR3 runs 14 residues. CDR1 SEHNR and CDR2 FQNEAQ come from the germline V gene (reference sequence). The CDR3 DNA reads TGTGCCAGCAGCTGGAAGGATAGCAATCAGCCCCAGCATTTT. It encodes CASSWKDSNQPQHF.

The V call is TRBV20-1, the J call TRBJ2-2, with TRBD1 as a possible D gene (5 bases). V was cut by 3 bases and J by 1 base, with 9 bases left in between. This CDR3 has 14 residues. Germline values: CDR1 DFQATT, CDR2 SNEGSKA (reference sequence). The CDR3 coding sequence is TGCAGTGCTAGTTCGCAGGGGAACACCGGGGAGCTGTTTTTT. Amino acids: CSASSQGNTGELFF.

This chain uses TRBV2 with TRBJ1-2, with D possibly matching TRBD1 (6 bases). This CDR3 contains 15 residues. Trimming stripped 7 bases from V and 4 bases from J, with 19 bases between. Germline CDR1 is SNHLY and CDR2 is FYNNEI. The CDR3 coding sequence is TGTGCCAGCATCCCCGGAGAGACAGGAGGCTATGGCTACACCTTC. Translation gives CASIPGETGGYGYTF. The full variable domain, in which reference TRBV2 and TRBJ1-2 provide the parts outside the CDR3, is EPEVTQTPSHQVTQMGQEVILRCVPISNHLYFYWYRQILGQKVEFLVSFYNNEISEKSEIFDDQFSVERPDGSNFTLKIRSTKLEDSAMYFCASIPGETGGYGYTFGSGTRLTVV.

CDR3 amino acids: CASSLEWMGITLHF. As DNA, the CDR3 is TGTGCCAGCAGCTTAGAATGGATGGGCATCACCCTCCACTTT. The chain is built from TRBV7-8 and TRBJ1-6; D unresolved. V dropped 1 base and J dropped 14 bases, with 15 bases sitting between them. CDR3 size: 14 residues. CDR1 is SGHVS, CDR2 FQNEAQ, per germline. Based on the CDR3 plus reference TRBV7-8 and TRBJ1-6, the full variable domain is GAGVSQSPRYKVAKRGQDVALRCDPISGHVSLFWYQQALGQGPEFLTYFQNEAQLDKSGLPSDRFFAERPEGSVSTLKIQRTQQEDSAVYLCASSLEWMGITLHFGNGTRLTVT.

In its sample, this clone was seen a few times. The V and J genes are TRBV7-9 and TRBJ1-1; no reliable D call. Germline CDR1 reads SEHNR; CDR2 reads FQNEAQ (reference sequence). The CDR3 runs 17 residues. V was pared by 2 bases and J by 1 base, with 17 bases between. CDR3 protein: CASSLLLGRLENTEAFF. CDR3 DNA sequence: TGTGCCAGCAGCTTACTATTAGGAAGATTGGAGAACACTGAAGCTTTCTTT. The full variable domain, its missing parts supplied by reference TRBV7-9 and TRBJ1-1, is DTGVSQNPRHKITKRGQNVTFRCDPISEHNRLYWYRQTLGQGPEFLTYFQNEAQLEKSRLLSDRFSAERPKGSFSTLEIQRTEQGDSAMYLCASSLLLGRLENTEAFFGQGTRLTVV.

The J gene is TRBJ2-7, the V gene TRBV11-2; TRBD1 might be the D (6 bases). Trimming took 0 bases from V and 3 from J, leaving 12 bases between them. This CDR3 contains 15 residues. Looked up from germline, CDR1 is SGHAT and CDR2 is FQNNGV. The CDR3 sequence: CASSLDMGRGYEQYF. The CDR3 DNA is TGTGCCAGCAGCTTAGATATGGGCAGGGGCTACGAGCAGTACTTC.

This clone has a handful of counts. The chain uses TRBV12-3 or TRBV12-4 and TRBJ1-3; weak D call: TRBD1 (6 bases). This CDR3 region has 11 residues. Between the trimmed V and J ends, which lost 7 bases and 8 bases, there was a span of 9 bases. CDR3: CASTRGHTIYF. CDR3 DNA sequence: TGTGCCAGCACCCGGGGGCACACCATATATTTT.

The V gene is TRBV5-4, the J gene TRBJ2-3; D gene uncertain. CDR1 and CDR2 (germline): SGHNT, YYREEE (reference sequence). The ends were cut back, 4 bases at V and 6 bases at J, with 12 bases in the middle. CDR3 length: 13 amino acids. DNA for the CDR3: TGTGCCAGCAGCGGACCCACCAGGGATACGCAGTATTTT. Translation: CASSGPTRDTQYF.

This rearrangement joins TRBV19 to TRBJ2-7; D possibly corresponds to TRBD1 (6 bases). Germline CDR1 is LNHDA and CDR2 is SQIVND (reference sequence). Trimming pared 10 bases from V and 0 bases from J, leaving 16 bases between. This CDR3 region has 14 residues. This CDR3 reads CATRGTYDSYEQYF. In DNA form, the CDR3 reads TGTGCCACAAGGGGGACATACGACTCCTACGAGCAGTACTTC.

The table lists this clone with a few counts. V and J are TRBV5-1 and TRBJ1-1; D may be TRBD1 (5 bases). CDR1 SGHRS and CDR2 YFSETQ come from the germline V gene. V shed 2 bases and J shed 4 bases, with 12 bases lying between them. The CDR3 has 14 residues. The CDR3 loop reads CASSLLGGSTEAFF. The CDR3 nucleotides are TGCGCCAGCAGCTTACTGGGGGGAAGCACTGAAGCTTTCTTT.

This chain connects TRBV19 to TRBJ2-5; D call uncertain. Germline V gives CDR1 LNHDA, CDR2 SQIVND (reference sequence). The CDR3 has 15 residues. V was trimmed by 3 bases and J by 1 base, leaving 12 bases between them. DNA of the CDR3: TGTGCCAGTAGTATTGGCGGCAGCACCCAAGAGACCCAGTACTTC. Its translation: CASSIGGSTQETQYF.

V and J are TRBV5-1 and TRBJ2-7; D is ambiguous. Per germline, CDR1 SGHRS and CDR2 YFSETQ. V shed 0 bases and J shed 6 bases, with 16 bases lying between them. CDR3 length: 15 residues. The CDR3 sequence is CASSLGAAVLTEQYF. As DNA, the CDR3 is TGCGCCAGCAGCTTGGGTGCGGCGGTACTAACCGAGCAGTACTTC.

CDR3 sequence (DNA): TGTGCCAGCAGCCATAAGATAAGCCTTACCGGGGACCTCGTCCCCGTGGAGCTGTTTTTT. Its translation is CASSHKISLTGDLVPVELFF. V and J are TRBV4-2 and TRBJ2-2; either TRBD1 or TRBD2 may fit D (5 bases each). The CDR3 totals 20 residues. V was pared by 3 bases and J by 10 bases, with 33 bases between. Germline V gives CDR1 LGHNA, CDR2 YNFKEQ.